This TCR beta chain was sequenced for a study of control samples from healthy donors and cancer patients. Only in-frame clones appear in the TCRdb table, and some are missing; sequencing was by immunoSEQ multiplex PCR. The data contain approximately 82,000 clones, over 85% of them singletons. The CDR3 contains 13 residues. V gave up 4 bases and J gave up 2 bases, with 11 bases separating them. Germline V CDR1 and CDR2: SQVTM, ANQGSEA. This sequence joins TRBV29-1 and TRBJ1-1; no reliable D call. What was sequenced was PBMCs. This clonotype was sampled from a woman aged 40 to 50 with lung cancer. The CDR3, as DNA: TGCAGCGTTGCCCCCCGGGCTAACACTGAAGCTTTCTTT. This gives the protein CSVAPRANTEAFF.